Listed below are T cell receptor beta chains from one sample, sequenced in a study of long-term antiretroviral therapy in people with HIV. Sequenced by immunoSEQ multiplex PCR; TCRdb stores in-frame clones only, minus some. The sample lists more than 11,000 clones, around 80% occurring once. The sample here was unsorted PBMCs, taken 0.4 years after starting antiretroviral therapy. Every receptor here comes from a man aged 25-45 years with HIV. The CDR3 runs from the conserved cysteine through the conserved F or W. The D gene is left open where the match is weak. Some rows mark clone size as missing; the rest say once, few, many or name a class of expanded clone.

d_gene	abundance	v_gene	j_gene	CDR3nt	CDR3aa
TRBD2	.	TRBV4-2	TRBJ2-1	TGTGCCAGCAGCCAGCTAGCGGGGAGTGAGCAGTTCTTC	CASSQLAGSEQFF
.	.	TRBV30	TRBJ1-5	TGTGCCTGGAGCCTGGGAGGCAATCAGCCCCAGCATTTT	CAWSLGGNQPQHF
.	.	TRBV29-1	TRBJ1-2	TGCAGCGCCCCTTCCAGTTTTGGGGATAACTATGGCTACACCTTC	CSAPSSFGDNYGYTF
TRBD2	.	TRBV29-1	TRBJ2-2	TGCAGCGTTGAACTAGCGGGAGTGGCCGGGGAGCTGTTTTTT	CSVELAGVAGELFF
.	.	TRBV11-2	TRBJ2-1	TGTGCCAGCAGCTTAGACCATGTCGAGGGATTCTTC	CASSLDHVEGFF
.	few	TRBV11-2	TRBJ2-7	TGTGCCAGCAGCCAATGGGGGGACGCTCCCTCCTACGAGCAGTACTTC	CASSQWGDAPSYEQYF
.	.	TRBV19	TRBJ1-1	TGTGCCAGCTTGGGACTGCTAAATATGGAAGCTTTCTTT	CASLGLLNMEAFF
.	.	TRBV20-1	TRBJ2-3	TGCAGTGCCCTTAGCACAGATACGCAGTATTTT	CSALSTDTQYF
TRBD2	.	TRBV6-5	TRBJ2-6	TGTGCCAGCTGTGGCGGGAGCTCTGGGGCCAACGTCCTGACTTTC	CASCGGSSGANVLTF
.	.	TRBV25-1	TRBJ2-7	TGTGCCAGCAGTGAATGGACCGCCGGGTCCTACGAGCAGTACTTC	CASSEWTAGSYEQYF
.	.	TRBV2	TRBJ2-5	TGTGCCAGCAGTGAATTTGGTACTCAAGAGACCCAGTACTTC	CASSEFGTQETQYF
TRBD1	.	TRBV25-1	TRBJ1-1	TGTGCCAGCAGATCCAGGGGGCTCACTGAAGCTTTCTTT	CASRSRGLTEAFF
TRBD1	.	TRBV7-2	TRBJ1-6	TGTGCCAGCAGCGAACAGGGACAGAAGAATTCACCCCTCCACTTT	CASSEQGQKNSPLHF
.	.	TRBV27	TRBJ1-4	TGTGCCAGCAGCCCCGGAAGTGCAACTAATGAAAAACTGTTTTTT	CASSPGSATNEKLFF
.	.	TRBV7-9	TRBJ1-2	TGTGCCAGCAGCTTTCGGGGTCGCTATGGCTACACCTTC	CASSFRGRYGYTF
.	once	TRBV19	TRBJ2-6	TGTGCCAGTAATCAGTCCCCTGGGGCCAACGTCCTGACTTTC	CASNQSPGANVLTF
TRBD1	once	TRBV28	TRBJ1-1	TGTGCCAGCAGTTTAGGGTCCGGGACAGCTAGGGGGTCTGAAGCTTTCTTT	CASSLGSGTARGSEAFF
.	.	TRBV5-1	TRBJ2-7	TGCGCCAGCAGCTTGGTAGGGCTTGACTACGAGCAGTACTTC	CASSLVGLDYEQYF
.	.	TRBV30	TRBJ2-6	TGTGCCTGGGACGTCGGGCGGGGGGCCAACGTCCTGACTTTC	CAWDVGRGANVLTF
TRBD2	.	TRBV7-2	TRBJ2-3	TGTGCCAGCAGCTTAGAAGGGACTAGCGAGTATACGCAGTATTTT	CASSLEGTSEYTQYF
.	.	TRBV2	TRBJ1-1	TGTGCCAATTTCGGGGGGCCCACTGAAGCTTTCTTT	CANFGGPTEAFF